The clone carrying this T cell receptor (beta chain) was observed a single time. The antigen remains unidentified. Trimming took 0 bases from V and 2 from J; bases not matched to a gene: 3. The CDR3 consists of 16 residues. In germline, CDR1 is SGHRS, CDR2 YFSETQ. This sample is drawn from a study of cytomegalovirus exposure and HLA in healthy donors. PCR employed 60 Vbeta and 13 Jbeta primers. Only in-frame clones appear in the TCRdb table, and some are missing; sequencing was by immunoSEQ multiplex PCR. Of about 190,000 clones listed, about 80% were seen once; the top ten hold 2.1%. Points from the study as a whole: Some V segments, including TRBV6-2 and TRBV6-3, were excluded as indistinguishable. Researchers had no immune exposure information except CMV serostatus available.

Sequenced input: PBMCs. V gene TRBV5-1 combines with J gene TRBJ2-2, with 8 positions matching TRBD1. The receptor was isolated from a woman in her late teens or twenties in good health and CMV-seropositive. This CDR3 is CASSLDGQGNTGELFF. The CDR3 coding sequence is TGCGCCAGCAGCTTGGACGGACAGGGAAACACCGGGGAGCTGTTTTTT.